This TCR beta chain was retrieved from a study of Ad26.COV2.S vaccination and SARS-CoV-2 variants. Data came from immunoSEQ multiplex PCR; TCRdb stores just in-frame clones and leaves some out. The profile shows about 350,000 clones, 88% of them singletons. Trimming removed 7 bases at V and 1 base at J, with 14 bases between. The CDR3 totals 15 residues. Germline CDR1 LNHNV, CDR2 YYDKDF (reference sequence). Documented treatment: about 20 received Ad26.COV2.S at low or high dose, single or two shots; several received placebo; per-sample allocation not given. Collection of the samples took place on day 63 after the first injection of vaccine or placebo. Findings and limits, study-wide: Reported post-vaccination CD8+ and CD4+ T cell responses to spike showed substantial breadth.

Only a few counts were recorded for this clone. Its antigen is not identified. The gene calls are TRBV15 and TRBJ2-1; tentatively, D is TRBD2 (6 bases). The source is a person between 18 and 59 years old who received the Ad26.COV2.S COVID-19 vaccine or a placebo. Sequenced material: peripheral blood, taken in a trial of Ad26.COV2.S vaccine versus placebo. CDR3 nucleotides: TGTGCCACCAACCAGGAGCGGGCGTCCTACAATGAGCAGTTCTTC. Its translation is CATNQERASYNEQFF.